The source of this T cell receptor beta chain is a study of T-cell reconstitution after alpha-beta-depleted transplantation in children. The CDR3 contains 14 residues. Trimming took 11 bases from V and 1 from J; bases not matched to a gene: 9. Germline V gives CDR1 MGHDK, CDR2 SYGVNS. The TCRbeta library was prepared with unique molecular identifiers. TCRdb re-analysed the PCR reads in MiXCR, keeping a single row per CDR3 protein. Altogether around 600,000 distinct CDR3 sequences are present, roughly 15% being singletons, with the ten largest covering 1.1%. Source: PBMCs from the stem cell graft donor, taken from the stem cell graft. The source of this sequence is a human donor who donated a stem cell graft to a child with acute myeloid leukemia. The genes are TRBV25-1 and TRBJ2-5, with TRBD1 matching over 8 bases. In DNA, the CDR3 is TGTGCCTGCGGACAGGGCCGGGGCCAAGAGACCCAGTACTTC. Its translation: CACGQGRGQETQYF.